These 30 T cell receptor beta chains came from one sample sequenced in a study of PD-1 blockade in classical Hodgkin lymphoma. Time point here: cycle 4 day 1 (C4D1), after five to seven weeks of nivolumab. Relapses following autologous stem cell transplantation were seen in all patients, with brentuximab vedotin exposure varying. Only in-frame clones appear in the TCRdb table, and some are missing; sequencing was by immunoSEQ multiplex PCR. The repertoire holds 80,000 to 100,000 clones, with just over 90% as singletons. The sample here was peripheral blood mononuclear cells (PBMCs), taken before the fourth cycle of nivolumab. These receptors all come from a human donor with classical Hodgkin lymphoma.

The J gene is TRBJ2-3, the V gene TRBV7-2; unclear D gene. The CDR3 is 16 amino acids. V lost 5 bases and J lost 4, with 19 bases in between. From germline, CDR1 is SGHTA and CDR2 FQGNSA. CDR3 amino acids: CASSPQSGGWADTQYF. In DNA, the CDR3 is TGTGCCAGCAGCCCCCAGTCCGGTGGGTGGGCAGATACGCAGTATTTT.

This CDR3 is CASSLEGVRGETQYF. CDR3 sequence (DNA): TGTGCCAGCAGCTTGGAGGGGGTGAGAGGGGAGACCCAGTACTTC. The chain couples TRBV5-5 to TRBJ2-5; perhaps TRBD1 as D (6 bases). The V end was cut by 0 bases, the J end by 5 bases, with 14 bases between. Germline lookup yields CDR1 SGHKS and CDR2 YYEKEE (reference sequence). The CDR3 runs 15 residues.

The chain is built from TRBV6-6 and TRBJ2-1, with 11 bases matching TRBD2. Germline CDR1 MNHNY, CDR2 SVGAGI (reference sequence). The CDR3 has 16 residues. V lost 2 bases to trimming and J lost 5 bases; unmatched junction nucleotides: 5. The CDR3 region has the DNA TGTGCCAGCAGTTACGTCACTAGCGGGAGAAACAATGAGCAGTTCTTC. Its protein is CASSYVTSGRNNEQFF.

This rearrangement joins TRBV5-4 to TRBJ2-7, with TRBD2 matching 8 bases. Per the germline V gene, CDR1 is SGHNT and CDR2 is YYREEE (reference sequence). The CDR3 sequence is 15 residues long. V dropped 6 bases and J dropped 4; count of bases not matched to a gene: 12. In nucleotides, the CDR3 is TGTGCCAGCACTAGAAGGGCGGGAGGTAGGTACGAGCAGTACTTC. Protein: CASTRRAGGRYEQYF.

This chain joins TRBV2 and TRBJ2-1; a possible D gene is TRBD2 (5 bases). CDR1 is SNHLY and CDR2 is FYNNEI in the germline V gene. V lost 8 bases to trimming and J lost 9 bases, with 11 bases between them. The CDR3 extends over 11 amino acids. The CDR3 nucleotides are TGTGCCAGCCTCGGCGAGGGTGAGCAGTTCTTC. It specifies CASLGEGEQFF.

V gene TRBV28 combines with J gene TRBJ2-2, with no clear D. This CDR3 comprises 16 residues. V was pared by 6 bases and J by 1 base, with 15 bases between. In germline, CDR1 is MDHEN, CDR2 SYDVKM. CDR3 sequence reads: CASSPTDRLNTGELFF. CDR3 in DNA: TGTGCCAGCAGCCCTACCGACCGTTTGAACACCGGGGAGCTGTTTTTT.

CDR3 DNA sequence: TGCGCCAGCAGCTCCCGACTAGCGGGAGGTACCTACGAGCAGTACTTC. It codes for CASSSRLAGGTYEQYF. The chain joins TRBV5-1 to TRBJ2-7, with 13 positions matching TRBD2. CDR3 size: 16 residues. Germline lookup yields CDR1 SGHRS and CDR2 YFSETQ. V was pared by 3 bases and J by 2 bases, with 5 bases of the junction left unmatched.

The chain links TRBV7-9 to TRBJ2-5; D uncertain. This CDR3 has 12 residues. Germline V gene data show CDR1 as SEHNR and CDR2 as FQNEAQ (reference sequence). V was trimmed by 4 bases and J by 6 bases, leaving 9 bases between them. The CDR3 region has the DNA TGTGCCAGCAGCTCCGATCATCAGACCCAGTACTTC. As protein: CASSSDHQTQYF.

The chain combines TRBV6-6 with TRBJ2-3, with D uncertain. The length of the CDR3 is 13 residues. Germline-derived CDR1 and CDR2 are MNHNY and SVGAGI (reference sequence). Trimming shortened V by 0 bases and J by 6 bases, and 7 bases separated the two germline ends. The CDR3 is CASSYSKEDTQYF. In nucleotides, the CDR3 is TGTGCCAGCAGTTACTCGAAGGAGGATACGCAGTATTTT.

The CDR3 protein is CASSLLGFRGTF. The CDR3 DNA follows: TGTGCCAGCAGTTTATTAGGGTTTCGCGGCACCTTC. V is TRBV28 and J is TRBJ1-2; D ambiguous. The CDR3 sequence is 12 residues long. The V gene lost 1 base and the J gene lost 13 bases, with 13 bases spanning the gap. Germline assignment: CDR1 MDHEN and CDR2 SYDVKM.

The genes are TRBV12-2 and TRBJ1-2; the listed D gene, TRBD1, was not tested against the DNA. TRBV12-2 is listed as a pseudogene. The CDR3 contains 13 residues. The CDR3 here is CASRLTGVRGYTF. Written as DNA, the CDR3 is TGTGCAAGTCGGTTGACAGGGGTGAGAGGCTACACCTTC.

The J gene is TRBJ2-3, the V gene TRBV7-2, with 7 nucleotides matching TRBD1. Trimming at V came to 5 bases and at J to 2 bases, leaving 7 bases not matched to a gene. In germline, CDR1 is SGHTA, CDR2 FQGNSA. This CDR3 is 15 amino acids long. The CDR3 DNA reads as TGTGCCAGCAGCGGAATGGGACAGTCCACAGATACGCAGTATTTT. Translating gives CASSGMGQSTDTQYF.

The V and J genes are TRBV29-1 and TRBJ2-7; D might be TRBD2 (5 bases). The V end lost 6 bases, the J end lost 9 bases, and 15 bases lay between the germline ends. This CDR3 comprises 11 residues. Germline assignment: CDR1 SQVTM and CDR2 ANQGSEA. This chain's CDR3 is CSVDYSFGQYF. DNA of the CDR3: TGCAGCGTCGACTACTCCTTTGGGCAGTACTTC.

V gene TRBV1 combines with J gene TRBJ1-6; the table names TRBD1, a call not compared with the DNA. TRBV1 is given as a pseudogene. The CDR3 consists of 16 residues. The CDR3 is CTSSQELGQGNSPLHF. The CDR3 region has the DNA TGCACCAGCAGCCAAGAATTGGGACAGGGCAATTCACCCCTCCACTTT.

V gene TRBV27 combines with J gene TRBJ1-2, with 7 nucleotides matching TRBD1. V gave up 3 bases and J gave up 4 bases; unmatched junction bases: 5. The CDR3 is 14 amino acids. CDR1 MNHEY and CDR2 SMNVEV come from the germline V gene (reference sequence). DNA for the CDR3: TGTGCCAGCAGTTTGTCAGGGGGGTTCTATGGCTACACCTTC. Translation: CASSLSGGFYGYTF.

DNA for the CDR3: TGTGCCAGCAGTGAGGACGGACTAGCGGGAAGTCCCGGGGAGCTGTTTTTT. Encoded protein: CASSEDGLAGSPGELFF. This rearrangement joins TRBV6-1 to TRBJ2-2; 12 nucleotides agree with TRBD2. The germline CDR1 and CDR2 sequences are MNHNS and SASEGT. The CDR3 loop spans 17 amino acids. After removal of 3 bases from V and 6 bases from J, the junction contained 8 bases not matched to a gene.

This chain links TRBV5-1 with TRBJ1-3; D is perhaps TRBD1 (5 bases). Germline lookup yields CDR1 SGHRS and CDR2 YFSETQ. Trimming cost V 4 bases and J 4 bases, with 12 bases left between them. The CDR3 spans 14 residues. The CDR3, as DNA: TGCGCCAGCAGCGGCGGGACTGACGGAAACACCATATATTTT. Amino acid sequence: CASSGGTDGNTIYF.

This clone appeared once. The CDR3 loop is CASSWTGGATNEKLFF. The CDR3 coding sequence is TGTGCCAGCAGCTGGACAGGGGGTGCGACTAATGAAAAACTGTTTTTT. V gene TRBV7-9 combines with J gene TRBJ1-4; 10 nucleotides match TRBD1. Losses at the gene ends were 4 bases for V and 2 bases for J; bases not matched to a gene: 4. Per germline, CDR1 SEHNR and CDR2 FQNEAQ (reference sequence). CDR3 length equals 16 residues.

The chain uses TRBV5-1 and TRBJ2-5; unclear D gene. With 3 bases removed from V and 0 bases from J, the gap between germline ends came to 6 bases. Germline CDR1 and CDR2: SGHRS and YFSETQ. The length of the CDR3 is 13 residues. DNA of the CDR3: TGCGCCAGCAGCTACCCTAACCAAGAGACCCAGTACTTC. Its translation: CASSYPNQETQYF.

The V and J genes are TRBV30 and TRBJ2-1, with TRBD2 matching 7 bases. Germline trimming cut 1 base from V and 0 bases from J; bases unmatched to any gene: 9. The CDR3 consists of 17 residues. Germline V lookup: CDR1 GTSNPN, CDR2 SVGIG (reference sequence). The CDR3 DNA is TGTGCCTGGAGTGGAACTAGCGAGACCACCTCCTACAATGAGCAGTTCTTC. This translates into CAWSGTSETTSYNEQFF.

The V call is TRBV6-5, the J call TRBJ2-5, with D possibly being TRBD1 (5 bases). The CDR3 contains 11 residues. Trimming removed 10 bases from V and 4 bases from J, with 10 bases in between. Germline V gene lookup returns CDR1 MNHEY and CDR2 SVGAGI. Written as DNA, the CDR3 is TGTGCCACCTCAGACAGAGAGACCCAGTACTTC. Protein product: CATSDRETQYF.

The rearrangement joins TRBV30 to TRBJ2-7, with a weak D call TRBD2 (5 bases). Germline CDR1 is GTSNPN and CDR2 is SVGIG (reference sequence). The CDR3 totals 14 residues. Trimming shortened V by 5 bases and J by 5 bases, and 19 bases separated the two germline ends. CDR3 protein: CAWGPSWRFDEQYF. CDR3 nucleotides: TGTGCCTGGGGACCGAGTTGGAGGTTCGACGAGCAGTACTTC. The entire variable domain, with the rest obtained from reference TRBV30 and TRBJ2-7, is as follows: SQTIHQWPATLVQPVGSPLSLECTVEGTSNPNLYWYRQAAGRGLQLLFYSVGIGQISSEVPQNLSASRPQDRQFILSSKKLLLSDSGFYLCAWGPSWRFDEQYFGPGTRLTVT.

This chain uses TRBV6-4 with TRBJ2-2; tentatively, D is TRBD2 (6 bases). The CDR3 contains 15 residues. The germline gives CDR1 MRHNA, CDR2 SNTAGT. V dropped 0 bases and J dropped 4 bases, with 9 bases sitting between them. CDR3 in DNA: TGTGCCAGCAGTGACTCCGACGGGGGCACCGGGGAGCTGTTTTTT. Its translation: CASSDSDGGTGELFF.

The rearrangement joins TRBV14 to TRBJ2-1; D not certain. Looked up from germline, CDR1 is SGHDN and CDR2 is FVKESK. V dropped 3 bases and J dropped 0 bases, with 9 bases sitting between them. The CDR3 runs 15 residues. The DNA of the CDR3 is TGTGCCAGCAGCCACGGACCTAGCTCCTACAATGAGCAGTTCTTC. It encodes CASSHGPSSYNEQFF.

CDR3 protein: CASSSGLGVEKLFF. In DNA form, the CDR3 reads TGTGCCAGCAGTTCGGGACTAGGCGTTGAAAAACTGTTTTTT. The V call is TRBV6-5, the J call TRBJ1-4, with D perhaps TRBD1 (5 bases). The V end lost 4 bases, the J end lost 7 bases, and 13 bases lay between the germline ends. CDR1 MNHEY and CDR2 SVGAGI come from the germline V gene. This CDR3 has 14 amino acids.

This chain connects TRBV11-2 to TRBJ2-2; maybe TRBD2 (5 bases). This CDR3 has 14 residues. Germline CDR1 and CDR2: SGHAT and FQNNGV. V shed 1 base and J shed 5 bases, with 8 bases lying between them. This CDR3 reads CASSLGGKTGELFF. Here the CDR3 DNA reads TGTGCCAGCAGCTTAGGAGGGAAAACCGGGGAGCTGTTTTTT.

The genes are TRBV5-1 and TRBJ2-1, with D unresolved. Trimming took 7 bases from V and 4 from J, leaving 12 bases between them. The CDR3 spans 13 residues. Germline V CDR1 and CDR2: SGHRS, YFSETQ. Here the CDR3 DNA reads TGCGCCAGCCTCGGTCCTGGGTACAATGAGCAGTTCTTC. Amino acids: CASLGPGYNEQFF.

CDR3 DNA sequence: TGTGCCAGCAGTTATGTCAGAGGGAGCGGGGATGAGCAGTTCTTC. Its translation is CASSYVRGSGDEQFF. V gene TRBV28 combines with J gene TRBJ2-1; TRBD2 matches 7 bases. V was pared by 4 bases and J by 8 bases, with 11 bases of the junction left unmatched. Per the germline V gene, CDR1 is MDHEN and CDR2 is SYDVKM. CDR3 length equals 15 residues.

This clone was found once. CDR3 protein: CASSVPSGPSYEQYF. The CDR3 bases are TGTGCCAGTAGTGTCCCTAGCGGCCCCTCCTACGAGCAGTACTTC. The chain recombines TRBV19 with TRBJ2-7; 7 bases are a match to TRBD2. The CDR3 contains 15 residues. The J segment lost 0 bases and the V segment lost 5 bases, leaving 7 bases of the junction unmatched. In germline, CDR1 is LNHDA, CDR2 SQIVND (reference sequence).

The chain employs TRBV5-1 and TRBJ2-1; 7 nucleotides align to TRBD2. The CDR3 sequence is 13 residues long. Germline trimming cut 5 bases from V and 6 bases from J; bases unmatched to any gene: 5. CDR1 SGHRS and CDR2 YFSETQ come from the germline V gene. The CDR3 loop reads CASSRTSVNEQFF. CDR3 DNA: TGCGCCAGCAGTCGTACTAGCGTCAATGAGCAGTTCTTC.